This TCR beta chain originates from a study of blood T cell repertoires in COVID-19. Study in general: The study drew acute and convalescent COVID-19 samples from the United States, Italy and Spain. T cells, B-cell-depleted T cells, or PBMCs provided the cDNA or gDNA that served as material.

Measured with immunoSEQ multiplex PCR; TCRdb has only the in-frame clones, and not every one. The sample comprises around 60,000 clones, over 80% of which are singletons, and around 3.8% rests with the top ten. CDR1 is LNHDA and CDR2 is SQIVND in the germline V gene (reference sequence). CDR3 length: 15 amino acids. The germline V and J ends were trimmed by 2 bases and 5 bases, with 15 bases remaining between them. The sample consisted of peripheral blood. The chain combines TRBV19 with TRBJ1-2; no clear D. This clonotype originated in a woman aged 80 or over with acute or convalescent COVID-19. The CDR3 protein is CASSISAVSGYGYTF. DNA for the CDR3: TGTGCCAGTAGTATATCGGCAGTTTCGGGGTATGGCTACACCTTC.